The sequence of this T cell receptor beta chain was determined in a study of blood T cells in healthy people across ages. Points from the study as a whole: The long-lived group displayed more naive CD4+ cells, plus higher diversity, than the aged donors did.

A second PCR, run for about 6 to 11 cycles, used a sample-barcoded 5' primer plus a J-beta primer mix. Researchers report that a template-switch adaptor with 12 random nucleotides tagged each cDNA molecule. Each CDR3 protein gets one entry after TCRdb re-called the 5' RACE reads with MiXCR. This table has roughly 1,700,000 distinct CDR3 sequences, roughly 30% appearing once. Trimming took off 4 bases at V and 9 bases at J, with 12 bases between the two ends. Per germline, CDR1 MGHDK and CDR2 SYGVNS. The CDR3 spans 12 residues. This clonotype showed up just a few times. Its antigen remains unknown. Samples each yielded at least 5.5 micrograms of total RNA.

This clonotype was obtained from a woman in her twenties or thirties in good health. This chain uses TRBV25-1 with TRBJ1-1, with a possible D match to TRBD1 (5 bases). Specimen: blood. The chain's CDR3 is CASSALGGKAFF. Here the CDR3 DNA reads TGTGCCAGCAGTGCCCTGGGGGGGAAAGCTTTCTTT. Full variable domain (outside the CDR3, taken from reference TRBV25-1 and TRBJ1-1): EADIYQTPRYLVIGTGKKITLECSQTMGHDKMYWYQQDPGMELHLIHYSYGVNSTEKGDLSSESTVSRIRTEHFPLTLESARPSHTSQYLCASSALGGKAFFGQGTRLTVV.